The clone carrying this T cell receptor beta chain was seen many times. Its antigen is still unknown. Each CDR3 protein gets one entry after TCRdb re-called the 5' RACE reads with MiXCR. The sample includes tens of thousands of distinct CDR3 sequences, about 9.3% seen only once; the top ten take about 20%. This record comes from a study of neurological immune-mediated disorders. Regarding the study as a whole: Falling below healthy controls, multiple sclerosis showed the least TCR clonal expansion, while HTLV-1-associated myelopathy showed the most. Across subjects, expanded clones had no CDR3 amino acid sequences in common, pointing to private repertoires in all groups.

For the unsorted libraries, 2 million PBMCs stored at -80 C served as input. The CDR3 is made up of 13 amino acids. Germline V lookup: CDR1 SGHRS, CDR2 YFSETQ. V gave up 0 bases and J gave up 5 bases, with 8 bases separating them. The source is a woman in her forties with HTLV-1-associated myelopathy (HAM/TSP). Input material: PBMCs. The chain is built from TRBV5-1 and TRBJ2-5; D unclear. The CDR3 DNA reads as TGCGCCAGCAGCTTGGGGATTTCGGAGACCCAGTACTTC. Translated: CASSLGISETQYF.